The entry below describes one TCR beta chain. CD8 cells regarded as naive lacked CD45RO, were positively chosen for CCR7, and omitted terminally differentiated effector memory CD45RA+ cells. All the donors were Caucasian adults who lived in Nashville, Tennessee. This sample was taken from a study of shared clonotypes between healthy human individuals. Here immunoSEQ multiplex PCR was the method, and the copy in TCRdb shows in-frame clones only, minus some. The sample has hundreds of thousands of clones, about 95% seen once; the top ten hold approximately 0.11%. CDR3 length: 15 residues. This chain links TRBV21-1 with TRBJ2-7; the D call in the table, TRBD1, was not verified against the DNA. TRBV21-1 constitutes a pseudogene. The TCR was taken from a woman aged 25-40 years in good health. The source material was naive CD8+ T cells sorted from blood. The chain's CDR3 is CASTEDSGPPYEQYF. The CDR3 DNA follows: TGTGCCAGCACCGAGGACAGTGGCCCACCCTACGAGCAGTACTTC.